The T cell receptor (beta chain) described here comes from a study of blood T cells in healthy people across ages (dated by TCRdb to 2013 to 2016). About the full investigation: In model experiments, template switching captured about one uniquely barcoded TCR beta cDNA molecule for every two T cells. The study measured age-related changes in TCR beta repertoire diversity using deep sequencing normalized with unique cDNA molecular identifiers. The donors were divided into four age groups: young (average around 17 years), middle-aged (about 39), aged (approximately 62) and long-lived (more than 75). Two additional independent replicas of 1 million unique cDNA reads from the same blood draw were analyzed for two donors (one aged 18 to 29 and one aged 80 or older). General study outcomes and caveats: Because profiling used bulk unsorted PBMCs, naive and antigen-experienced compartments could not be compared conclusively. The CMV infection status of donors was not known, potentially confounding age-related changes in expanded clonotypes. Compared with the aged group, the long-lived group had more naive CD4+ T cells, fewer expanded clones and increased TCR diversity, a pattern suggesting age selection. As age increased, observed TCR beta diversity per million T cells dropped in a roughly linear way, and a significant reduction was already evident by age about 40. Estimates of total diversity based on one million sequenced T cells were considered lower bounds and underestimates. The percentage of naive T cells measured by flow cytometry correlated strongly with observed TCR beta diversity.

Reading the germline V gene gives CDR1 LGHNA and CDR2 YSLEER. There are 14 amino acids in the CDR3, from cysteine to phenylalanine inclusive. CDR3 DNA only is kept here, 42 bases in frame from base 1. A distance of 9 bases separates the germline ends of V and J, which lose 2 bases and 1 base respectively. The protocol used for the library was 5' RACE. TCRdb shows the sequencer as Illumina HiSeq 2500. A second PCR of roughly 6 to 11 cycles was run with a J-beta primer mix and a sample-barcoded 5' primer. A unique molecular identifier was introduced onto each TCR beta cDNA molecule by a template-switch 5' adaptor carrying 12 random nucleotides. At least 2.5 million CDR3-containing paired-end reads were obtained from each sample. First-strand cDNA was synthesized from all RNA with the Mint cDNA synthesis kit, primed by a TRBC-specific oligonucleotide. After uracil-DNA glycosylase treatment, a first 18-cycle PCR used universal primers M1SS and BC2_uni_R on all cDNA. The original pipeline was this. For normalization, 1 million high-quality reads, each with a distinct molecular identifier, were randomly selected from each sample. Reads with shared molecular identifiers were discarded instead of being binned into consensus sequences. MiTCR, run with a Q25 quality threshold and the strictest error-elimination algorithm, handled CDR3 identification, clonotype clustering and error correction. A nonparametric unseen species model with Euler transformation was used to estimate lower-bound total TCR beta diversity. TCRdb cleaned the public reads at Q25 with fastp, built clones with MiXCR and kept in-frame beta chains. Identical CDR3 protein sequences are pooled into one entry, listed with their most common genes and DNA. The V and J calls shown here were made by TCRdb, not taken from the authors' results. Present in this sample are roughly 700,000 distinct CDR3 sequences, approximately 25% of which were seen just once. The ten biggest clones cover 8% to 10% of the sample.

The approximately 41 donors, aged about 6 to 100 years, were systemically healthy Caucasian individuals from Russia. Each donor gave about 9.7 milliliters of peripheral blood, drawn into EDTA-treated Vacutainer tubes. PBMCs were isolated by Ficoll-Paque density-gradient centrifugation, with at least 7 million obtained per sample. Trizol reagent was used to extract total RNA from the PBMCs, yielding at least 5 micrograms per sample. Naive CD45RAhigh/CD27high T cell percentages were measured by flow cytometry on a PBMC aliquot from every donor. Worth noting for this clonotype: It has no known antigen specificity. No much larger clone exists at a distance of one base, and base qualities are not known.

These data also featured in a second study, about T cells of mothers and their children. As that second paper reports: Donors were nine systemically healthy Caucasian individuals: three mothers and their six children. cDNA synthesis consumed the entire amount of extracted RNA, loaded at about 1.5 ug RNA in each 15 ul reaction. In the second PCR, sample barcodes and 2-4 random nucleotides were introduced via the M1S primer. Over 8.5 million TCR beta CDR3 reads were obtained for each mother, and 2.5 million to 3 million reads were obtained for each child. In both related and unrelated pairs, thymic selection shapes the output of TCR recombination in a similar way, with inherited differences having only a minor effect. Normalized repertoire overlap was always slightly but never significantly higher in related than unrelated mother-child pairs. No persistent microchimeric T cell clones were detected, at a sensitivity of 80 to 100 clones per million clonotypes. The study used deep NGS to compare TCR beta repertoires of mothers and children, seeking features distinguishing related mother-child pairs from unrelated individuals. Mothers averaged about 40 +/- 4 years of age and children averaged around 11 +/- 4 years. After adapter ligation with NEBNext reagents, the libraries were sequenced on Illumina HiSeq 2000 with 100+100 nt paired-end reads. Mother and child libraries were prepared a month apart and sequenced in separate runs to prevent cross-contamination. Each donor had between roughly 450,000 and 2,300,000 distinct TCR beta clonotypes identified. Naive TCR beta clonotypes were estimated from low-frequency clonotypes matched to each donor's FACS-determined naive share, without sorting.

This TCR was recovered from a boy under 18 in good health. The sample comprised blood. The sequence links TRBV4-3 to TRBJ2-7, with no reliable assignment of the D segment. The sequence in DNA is TGCGCCAGCAGCCAAAGTAGGCAGTCCTACGAGCAGTACTTC. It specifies CASSQSRQSYEQYF.